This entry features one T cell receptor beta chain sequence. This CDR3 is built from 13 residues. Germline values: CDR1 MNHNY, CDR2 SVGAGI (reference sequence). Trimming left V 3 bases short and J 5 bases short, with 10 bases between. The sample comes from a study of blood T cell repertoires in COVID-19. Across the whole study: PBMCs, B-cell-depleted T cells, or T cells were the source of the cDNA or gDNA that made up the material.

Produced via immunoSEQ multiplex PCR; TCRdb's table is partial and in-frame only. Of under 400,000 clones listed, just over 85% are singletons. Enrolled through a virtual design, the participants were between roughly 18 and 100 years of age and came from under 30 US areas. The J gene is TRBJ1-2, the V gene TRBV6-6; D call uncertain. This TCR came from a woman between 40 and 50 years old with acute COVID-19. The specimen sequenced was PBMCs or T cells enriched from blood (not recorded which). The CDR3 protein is CASSYRSGYGYTF. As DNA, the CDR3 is TGTGCCAGCAGTTATCGTTCGGGATATGGCTACACCTTC.